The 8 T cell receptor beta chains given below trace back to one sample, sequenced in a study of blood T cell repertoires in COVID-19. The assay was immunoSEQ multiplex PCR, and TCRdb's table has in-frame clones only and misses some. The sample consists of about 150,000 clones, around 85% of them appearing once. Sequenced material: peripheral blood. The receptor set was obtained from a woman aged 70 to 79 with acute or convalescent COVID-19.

CDR3 in DNA: TGTGCTAGTGGTTTGCCTCGCCCGGGGACCCAGTACTTC. Its translation: CASGLPRPGTQYF. The chain combines TRBV12-5 with TRBJ2-5; D gene ambiguous. Looked up from germline, CDR1 is LGHNT and CDR2 is FRNRAP. This CDR3 spans 13 amino acids. V shed 2 bases and J shed 7 bases, with 11 bases lying between them.

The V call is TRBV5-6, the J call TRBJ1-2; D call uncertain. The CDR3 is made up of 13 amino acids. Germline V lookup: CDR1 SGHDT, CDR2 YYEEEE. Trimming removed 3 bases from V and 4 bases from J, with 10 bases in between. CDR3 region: CASSSGRGYGYTF. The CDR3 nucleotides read TGTGCCAGCAGCTCCGGGCGGGGCTATGGCTACACCTTC.

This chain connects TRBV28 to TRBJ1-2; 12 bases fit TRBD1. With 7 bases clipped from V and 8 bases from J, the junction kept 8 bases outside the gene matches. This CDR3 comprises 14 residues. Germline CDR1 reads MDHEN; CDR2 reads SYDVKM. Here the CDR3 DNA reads TGTGCCAGCAAACCGGGACAGGGGGCTCAGGGCTACACCTTC. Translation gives CASKPGQGAQGYTF.

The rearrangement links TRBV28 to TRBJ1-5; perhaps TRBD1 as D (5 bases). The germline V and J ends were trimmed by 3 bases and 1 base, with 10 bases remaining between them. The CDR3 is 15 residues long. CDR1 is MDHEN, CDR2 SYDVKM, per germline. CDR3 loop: CASSLGGASNQPQHF. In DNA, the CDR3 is TGTGCCAGCAGTTTGGGTGGGGCAAGCAATCAGCCCCAGCATTTT.

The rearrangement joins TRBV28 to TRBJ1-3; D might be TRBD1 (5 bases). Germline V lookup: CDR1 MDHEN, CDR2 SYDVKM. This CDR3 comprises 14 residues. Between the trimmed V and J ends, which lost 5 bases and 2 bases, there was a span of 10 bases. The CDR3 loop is CASSVLGAGNTIYF. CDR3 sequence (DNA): TGTGCCAGCAGTGTCCTAGGGGCTGGAAACACCATATATTTT.

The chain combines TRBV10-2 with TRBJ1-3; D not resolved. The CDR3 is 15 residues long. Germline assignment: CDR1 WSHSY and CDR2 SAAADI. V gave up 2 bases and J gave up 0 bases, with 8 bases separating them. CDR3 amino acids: CASSEQVHSGNTIYF. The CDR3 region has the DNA TGCGCCAGCAGTGAGCAGGTTCACTCTGGAAACACCATATATTTT.

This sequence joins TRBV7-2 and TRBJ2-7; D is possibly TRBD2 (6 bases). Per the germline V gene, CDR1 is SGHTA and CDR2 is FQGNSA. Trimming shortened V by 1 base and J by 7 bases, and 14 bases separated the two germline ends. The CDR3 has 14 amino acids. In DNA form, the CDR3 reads TGTGCCAGCAGCTTAGTCGGGGGATCGGGAGAGCAGTACGTC. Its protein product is CASSLVGGSGEQYV.

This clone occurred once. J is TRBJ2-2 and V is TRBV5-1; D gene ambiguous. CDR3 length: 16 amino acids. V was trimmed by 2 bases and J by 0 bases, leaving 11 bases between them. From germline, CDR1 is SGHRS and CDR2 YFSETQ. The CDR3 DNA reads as TGCGCCAGCAGCTTTGTGTTACGAGCGAACACCGGGGAGCTGTTTTTT. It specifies CASSFVLRANTGELFF. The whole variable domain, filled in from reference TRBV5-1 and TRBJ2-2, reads KAGVTQTPRYLIKTRGQQVTLSCSPISGHRSVSWYQQTPGQGLQFLFEYFSETQRNKGNFPGRFSGRQFSNSRSEMNVSTLELGDSALYLCASSFVLRANTGELFFGEGSRLTVL.